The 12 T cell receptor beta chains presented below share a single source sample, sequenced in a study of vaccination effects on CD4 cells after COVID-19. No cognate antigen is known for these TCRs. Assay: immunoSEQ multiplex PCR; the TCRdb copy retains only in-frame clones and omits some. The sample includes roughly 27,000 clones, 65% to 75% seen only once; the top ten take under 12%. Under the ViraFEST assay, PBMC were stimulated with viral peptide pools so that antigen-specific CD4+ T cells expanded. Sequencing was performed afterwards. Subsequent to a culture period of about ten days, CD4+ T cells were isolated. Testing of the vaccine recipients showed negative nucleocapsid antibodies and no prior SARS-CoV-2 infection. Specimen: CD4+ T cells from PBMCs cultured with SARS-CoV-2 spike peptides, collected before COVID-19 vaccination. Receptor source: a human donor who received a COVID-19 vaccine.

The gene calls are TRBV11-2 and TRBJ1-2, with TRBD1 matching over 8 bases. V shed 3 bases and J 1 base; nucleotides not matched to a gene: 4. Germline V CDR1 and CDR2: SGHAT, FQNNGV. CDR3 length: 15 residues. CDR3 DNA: TGTGCCAGCAGCTTCCAGGGGGCCGGTAACTATGGCTACACCTTC. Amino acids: CASSFQGAGNYGYTF.

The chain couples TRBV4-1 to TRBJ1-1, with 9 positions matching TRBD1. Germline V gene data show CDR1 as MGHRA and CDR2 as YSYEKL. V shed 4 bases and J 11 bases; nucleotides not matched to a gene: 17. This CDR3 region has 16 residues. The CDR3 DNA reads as TGCGCCAGCAGCCCCGAATCTGATCGGACAGGGGTATATGCTTTCTTT. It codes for CASSPESDRTGVYAFF.

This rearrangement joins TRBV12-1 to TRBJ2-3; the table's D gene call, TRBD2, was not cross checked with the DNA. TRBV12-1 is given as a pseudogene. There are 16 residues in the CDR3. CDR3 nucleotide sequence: TGTGCCAGCAGCCATTACCTAACTAGCCTCACAGATACGCAGTATTTT. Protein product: CASSHYLTSLTDTQYF.

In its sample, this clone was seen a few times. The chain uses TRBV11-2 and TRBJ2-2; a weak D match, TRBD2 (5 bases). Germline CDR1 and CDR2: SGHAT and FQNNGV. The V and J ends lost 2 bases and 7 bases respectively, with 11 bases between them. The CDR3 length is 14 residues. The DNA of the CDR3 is TGTGCCAGCAGCTTACGGAGGCAGGACGGGGAGCTGTTTTTT. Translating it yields CASSLRRQDGELFF.

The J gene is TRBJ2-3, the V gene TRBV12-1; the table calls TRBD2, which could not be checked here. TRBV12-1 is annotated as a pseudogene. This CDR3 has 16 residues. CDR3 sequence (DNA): TGTGCCAGCAGCTCTAAGACTAGCGGCTACACAGATACGCAGTATTTT. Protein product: CASSSKTSGYTDTQYF.

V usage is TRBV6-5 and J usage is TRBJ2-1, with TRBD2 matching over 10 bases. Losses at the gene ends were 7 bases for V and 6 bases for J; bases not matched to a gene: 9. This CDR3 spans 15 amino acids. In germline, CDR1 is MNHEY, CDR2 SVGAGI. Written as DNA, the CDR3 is TGTGCCAGCACCCGGAGGGCTAGCGGGGGCAATGAGCAGTTCTTC. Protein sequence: CASTRRASGGNEQFF.

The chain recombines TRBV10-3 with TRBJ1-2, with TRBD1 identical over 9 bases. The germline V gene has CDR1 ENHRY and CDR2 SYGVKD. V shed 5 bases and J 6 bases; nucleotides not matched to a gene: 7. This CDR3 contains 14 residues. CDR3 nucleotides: TGTGCCATCAGTTCCATAGGGACAGGGCATGGCTACACCTTC. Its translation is CAISSIGTGHGYTF.

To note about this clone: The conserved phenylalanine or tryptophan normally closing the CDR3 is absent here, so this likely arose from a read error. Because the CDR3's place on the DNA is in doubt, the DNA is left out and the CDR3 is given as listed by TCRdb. This CDR3 is CSASAGTKHLM. The gene calls are TRBV20-1 and TRBJ2-3. The CDR3 has 11 amino acids, counting both end residues. Per germline, CDR1 DFQATT and CDR2 SNEGSKA (reference sequence).

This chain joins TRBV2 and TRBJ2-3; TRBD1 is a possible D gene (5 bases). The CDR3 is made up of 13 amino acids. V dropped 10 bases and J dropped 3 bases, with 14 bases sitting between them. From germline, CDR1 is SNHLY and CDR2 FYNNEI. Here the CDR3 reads CATTGAPTDTQYF. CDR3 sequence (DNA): TGTGCCACCACTGGGGCCCCTACAGATACGCAGTATTTT.

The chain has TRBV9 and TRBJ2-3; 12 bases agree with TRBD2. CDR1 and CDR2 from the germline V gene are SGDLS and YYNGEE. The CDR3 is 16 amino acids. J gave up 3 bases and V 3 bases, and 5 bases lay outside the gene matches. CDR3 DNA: TGTGCCAGCAGCGACCTAGCGGGAGGGTGGACAGATACGCAGTATTTT. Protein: CASSDLAGGWTDTQYF. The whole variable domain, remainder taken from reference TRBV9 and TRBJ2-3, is DSGVTQTPKHLITATGQRVTLRCSPRSGDLSVYWYQQSLDQGLQFLIQYYNGEERAKGNILERFSAQQFPDLHSELNLSSLELGDSALYFCASSDLAGGWTDTQYFGPGTRLTVL.

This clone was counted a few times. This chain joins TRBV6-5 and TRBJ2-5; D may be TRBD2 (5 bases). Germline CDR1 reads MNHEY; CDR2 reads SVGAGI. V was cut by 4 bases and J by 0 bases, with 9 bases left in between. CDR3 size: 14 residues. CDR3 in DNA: TGTGCCAGCAGTTTTACGGGATACCAAGAGACCCAGTACTTC. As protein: CASSFTGYQETQYF.

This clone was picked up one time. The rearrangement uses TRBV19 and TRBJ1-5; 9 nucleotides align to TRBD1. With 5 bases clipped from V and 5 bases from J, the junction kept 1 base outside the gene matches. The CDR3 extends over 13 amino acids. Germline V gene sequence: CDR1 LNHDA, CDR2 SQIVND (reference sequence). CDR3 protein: CASSRTGDQPQHF. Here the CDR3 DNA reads TGTGCCAGTAGTCGGACAGGGGATCAGCCCCAGCATTTT.